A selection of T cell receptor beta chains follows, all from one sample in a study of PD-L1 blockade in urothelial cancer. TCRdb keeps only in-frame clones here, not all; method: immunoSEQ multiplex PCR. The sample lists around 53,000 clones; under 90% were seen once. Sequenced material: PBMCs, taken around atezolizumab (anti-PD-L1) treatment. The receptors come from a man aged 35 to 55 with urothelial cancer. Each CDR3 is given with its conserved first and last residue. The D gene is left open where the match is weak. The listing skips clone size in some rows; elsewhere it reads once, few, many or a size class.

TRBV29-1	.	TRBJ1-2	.	TGCAGCGTTGAAGATCGTAGTAGGGGTTGGGCCGGCTACACCTTC	CSVEDRSRGWAGYTF
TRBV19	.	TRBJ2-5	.	TGTGCCAGTAGTATTCTAGCGACTCAAGAGACCCAGTACTTC	CASSILATQETQYF
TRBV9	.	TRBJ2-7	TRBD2	TGTGCCAGCAGCGAGGGGCAGGGACTAACGGGTTTGGACGAGCAGTACTTC	CASSEGQGLTGLDEQYF
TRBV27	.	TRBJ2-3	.	TGTGCCAGCGCCATGAGCCAGGGCACAGATACGCAGTATTTT	CASAMSQGTDTQYF
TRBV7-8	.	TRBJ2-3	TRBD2	TGTGCCAGCAGCCCCCCTTTGCGGGAGGGTGGAGATACGCAGTATTTT	CASSPPLREGGDTQYF
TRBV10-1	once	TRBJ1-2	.	TGCGCCAGCACCGTCGGGTCGGCGGGAGGGGGCTACACCTTC	CASTVGSAGGGYTF
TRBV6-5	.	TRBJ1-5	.	TGTGCCAGCAGTCCGTGGGGCCCTAGCAATCAGCCCCAGCATTTT	CASSPWGPSNQPQHF
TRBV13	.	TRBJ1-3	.	TGTGCCAGCAGCTTAGGCACAAGCTCTGGAAACACCATATATTTT	CASSLGTSSGNTIYF
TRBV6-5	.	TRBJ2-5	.	TGTGCCAGCAGTTACGGGGGAGGTGGGGCAGAGACCCAGTACTTC	CASSYGGGGAETQYF
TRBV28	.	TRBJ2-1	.	TGTGCCAGCAGCCTATGGGCCAGATCATTCTACAATGAGCAGTTCTTC	CASSLWARSFYNEQFF
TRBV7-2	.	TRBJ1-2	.	TGTGCCAGCAGCCCGGGTTACTATGGCTACACCTTC	CASSPGYYGYTF
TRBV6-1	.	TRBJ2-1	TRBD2	TGTGCCAGCATTAAAGGCGGGAGCTACAATGAGCAGTTCTTC	CASIKGGSYNEQFF
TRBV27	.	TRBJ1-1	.	TGTGCCAGCAGTTCCCCACCCGGGGGGGGGACCACTGAAGCTTTCTTT	CASSSPPGGGTTEAFF
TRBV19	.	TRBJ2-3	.	TGTGCCAGTAGTGACACAGAAGTCACAGATACGCAGTATTTT	CASSDTEVTDTQYF
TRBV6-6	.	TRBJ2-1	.	TGTGCCACCGCGGCCGGGACTCGCTCCTACAATGAGCAGTTCTTC	CATAAGTRSYNEQFF
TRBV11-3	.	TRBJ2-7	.	TGTGCCAGCAGCTTAGAGCCCGGGAACTCTCACGAGCAGTACTTC	CASSLEPGNSHEQYF
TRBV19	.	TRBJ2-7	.	TGTGCCAGTAGTATCGGGCAGGGGAACTACGAGCAGTACTTC	CASSIGQGNYEQYF
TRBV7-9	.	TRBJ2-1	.	TGTGCCAGCAGCTTAAGTGAGGGAAATGAGCAGTTCTTC	CASSLSEGNEQFF
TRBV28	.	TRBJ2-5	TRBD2	TGTGCCAGCAGGCCCGGGGGGGGAGAGACCCAGTACTTC	CASRPGGGETQYF
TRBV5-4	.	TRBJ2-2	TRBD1	TGTGCCAGCAGCTACCGACAGGGCGGGGAGCTGTTTTTT	CASSYRQGGELFF
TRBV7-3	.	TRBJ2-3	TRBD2	TGTGCCAGCAGCTTAATGGCTAGCGGAAGCACAGATACGCAGTATTTT	CASSLMASGSTDTQYF
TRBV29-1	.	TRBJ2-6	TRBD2	TGCAGCGTTCTTCAGCGGGAGCTAGCGGGGGCCAACGTCCTGACTTTC	CSVLQRELAGANVLTF
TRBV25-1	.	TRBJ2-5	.	TGTGCCAGCAGTGAATATCAGGGGCGTAAAGAGACCCAGTACTTC	CASSEYQGRKETQYF
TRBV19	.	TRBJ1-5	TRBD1	TGTGCCACCCGCCGACAGGGGGATTATCAGCCCCAGCATTTT	CATRRQGDYQPQHF
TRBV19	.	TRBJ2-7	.	TGTGCCAGTGCGACCCCCGGGGATGTCTACGAGCAGTACTTC	CASATPGDVYEQYF
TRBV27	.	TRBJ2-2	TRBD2	TGTGCCAGCAGAAAGATTGGACTAGCGGGAGGGGCCGGGGAGCTGTTTTTT	CASRKIGLAGGAGELFF
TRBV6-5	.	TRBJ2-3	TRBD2	TGTGCCAGCAGTTACTCGGGAACTAGCGGGAGGGATACGCAGTATTTT	CASSYSGTSGRDTQYF
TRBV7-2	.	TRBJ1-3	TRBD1	TGTGCCAGCAGCTTAATTGGGACAGGGGGCATCAACACCATATATTTT	CASSLIGTGGINTIYF